These T cell receptor beta chains were read from a single sample in a study of T cell responses to AZD1222 COVID-19 vaccine. Clones were read by immunoSEQ multiplex PCR, and TCRdb kept only the in-frame ones, dropping some. This table has 150,000 or so clones, around 93% appearing once. Sequencing used peripheral blood, obtained on day 0 of AZD1222 vaccination. The source is an adult in good health. CDR3s include the opening cysteine and the closing phenylalanine or tryptophan. The D gene is left open where the match is weak. Clone size, where shown, is once, few, many, or a class for clones that have expanded.

TRBV7-3	15	TRBJ2-7	TRBD1	-	TGTGCCAGCAGCCAGACAGGGGGGAGCTCCTACGAGCAGTACTTC	CASSQTGGSSYEQYF
TRBV6-5	13	TRBJ2-1	-	-	TGTGCCAGCAGTTACTCCCCCGGGGCCGTACAGTTCTTC	CASSYSPGAVQFF
TRBV2	12	TRBJ2-7	-	-	TGTGCCAGCAGGGGGACAAAGGGAGAGCAGTACTTC	CASRGTKGEQYF
TRBV3-1/TRBV3-2	15	TRBJ1-2	TRBD1	-	TGTGCCAGTAGCCTACAGACAGGGCCTAACTATGGCTACACCTTC	CASSLQTGPNYGYTF
TRBV4-1	13	TRBJ2-5	TRBD2	-	TGCGCCAGCAGCCCGGGACTAGCGGGGGACCAGTACTTC	CASSPGLAGDQYF
TRBV4-1	15	TRBJ2-7	TRBD1	-	TGCGCCAGCAGCTCAACCGGGACAGGGTCCTACGAGCAGTACTTC	CASSSTGTGSYEQYF
TRBV14	14	TRBJ1-6	-	many	TGTGCCAGCAGCCAGGGGAGGGGTAATTCACCCCTCCACTTT	CASSQGRGNSPLHF
TRBV7-9	14	TRBJ1-5	-	-	TGTGCCAGCAGTCTAGCCGCGGGGAATCAGCCCCAGCATTTT	CASSLAAGNQPQHF
TRBV12-2	12	TRBJ1-1	-	-	TGTGCAAGTCGCCCCTTCATCTCTGAAGCTTTCTTT	CASRPFISEAFF
TRBV6-5	15	TRBJ2-7	-	-	TGTGCCAGCAGTTACACCCAGGGTGGTGGCTACGAGCAGTACTTC	CASSYTQGGGYEQYF
TRBV9	16	TRBJ2-6	-	-	TGTGCCAGCAGCGTAGGCCAGGGTACTGGGGCCAACGTCCTGACTTTC	CASSVGQGTGANVLTF
TRBV7-9	13	TRBJ2-1	TRBD2	-	TGTGCCAGCAGGAGAACTAGCGACGATGAGCAGTTCTTC	CASRRTSDDEQFF
TRBV29-1	13	TRBJ1-2	-	-	TGCAGCGTTGAAGTTCAGTACGGCTATGGCTACACCTTC	CSVEVQYGYGYTF
TRBV5-1	13	TRBJ2-2	-	-	TGCGCCAGCAAATCCGAGTACACCGGGGAGCTGTTTTTT	CASKSEYTGELFF
TRBV30	15	TRBJ1-2	-	-	TGTGCCTGGAGGGGCCCGTGGGGGGGCGTTAATGGCTACACCTTC	CAWRGPWGGVNGYTF
TRBV7-8	16	TRBJ2-7	TRBD2	-	TGTGCCAGCAGCTTAAGTTGGGCGGGAGGGTTTAACGAGCAGTACTTC	CASSLSWAGGFNEQYF
TRBV19	13	TRBJ1-2	TRBD1	-	TGTGCCAGTAGTAGGGACAGGGATTTGGGCTACACCTTC	CASSRDRDLGYTF
TRBV6-5	14	TRBJ1-1	-	-	TGTGCCAGCAGTTACAACAGGGCGAACACTGAAGCTTTCTTT	CASSYNRANTEAFF
TRBV19	16	TRBJ2-7	TRBD1	-	TGTGCCAGTAGTATTCTCGGGACAGGGGGTCCCTACGAGCAGTACTTC	CASSILGTGGPYEQYF
TRBV14	12	TRBJ1-1	-	-	TGTGCCAGCAGCTGGGTGGACACTGAAGCTTTCTTT	CASSWVDTEAFF
TRBV5-1	13	TRBJ1-1	-	-	TGCGCCAGCAGTTATGTCGAGAACACTGAAGCTTTCTTT	CASSYVENTEAFF
TRBV7-6	15	TRBJ1-3	-	-	TGTGCCAGCAGCCCATATTCGGCGGATACTAACACCATATATTTT	CASSPYSADTNTIYF
TRBV5-5	15	TRBJ1-1	-	-	TGTGCCAGCAGCACCTCGGGGAGCACAAACACTGAAGCTTTCTTT	CASSTSGSTNTEAFF
TRBV6-5	14	TRBJ1-3	TRBD1	-	TGTGCCAGCAGGGATACAGGGGGTGGAAACACCATATATTTT	CASRDTGGGNTIYF
TRBV4-1	21	TRBJ1-2	-	-	TGCGCCAGCAGCCACGTAGCTCAGACAGAACTACCCTTTGTTACTCACTATGGCTACACCTTC	CASSHVAQTELPFVTHYGYTF
TRBV6-5	16	TRBJ1-1	-	-	TGTGCCAGCAGTTACTCGTCAAGGGGGGGGAACACTGAAGCTTTCTTT	CASSYSSRGGNTEAFF
TRBV12-5	14	TRBJ2-5	-	-	TGTGCTAGTGGTTTGAGTGGGGCCCAAGAGACCCAGTACTTC	CASGLSGAQETQYF
TRBV14	15	TRBJ1-4	TRBD1	-	TGTGCCAGCAGCCCTGACAGGGCCCCTAATGAAAAACTGTTTTTT	CASSPDRAPNEKLFF
TRBV29-1	13	TRBJ1-1	-	-	TGCAGCGTTGGAGGGGGAGGGAACACTGAAGCTTTCTTT	CSVGGGGNTEAFF
TRBV15	16	TRBJ2-5	TRBD2	-	TGTGCCACCAGCAGAGACCAGCTAGCGGGACAAGAGACCCAGTACTTC	CATSRDQLAGQETQYF
TRBV5-1	14	TRBJ1-1	TRBD1	-	TGCGCCAGCAGCTATGGGACAGAGAACACTGAAGCTTTCTTT	CASSYGTENTEAFF
TRBV10-2	16	TRBJ1-1	-	-	TGCGCCAGCAGAAGGGGGGGATTGGTAGAAGGCACTGAAGCTTTCTTT	CASRRGGLVEGTEAFF
TRBV10-3	15	TRBJ2-1	TRBD1	-	TGTGCCATCAGCGAAACAGGGGGCGACTACAATGAGCAGTTCTTC	CAISETGGDYNEQFF
TRBV5-1	14	TRBJ2-7	-	few	TGCGCCAGCAGCTTGGACGGCAGCTCCTACGAGCAGTACTTC	CASSLDGSSYEQYF
TRBV18	13	TRBJ1-6	-	-	TGTGCCAGCTCTCCAGGGGTAGGCTCACCCCTCCACTTT	CASSPGVGSPLHF
TRBV20-1	13	TRBJ1-1	-	-	TGCAGTGCTAGTAGAGACTTGAACACTGAAGCTTTCTTT	CSASRDLNTEAFF
TRBV18	16	TRBJ2-1	TRBD1	-	TGTGCCAGCTCACAAGCCGGGGGACAGGGGACGAATGAGCAGTTCTTC	CASSQAGGQGTNEQFF